The 31 T cell receptor beta chains in this list originate from one sample, sequenced in a study of a mutant IDH1 vaccine in newly diagnosed glioma. Sample time point: week 23, last vaccination. Vaccination used 300 ug of mutant IDH1 20-mer peptide per dose, with topical imiquimod. Assay: immunoSEQ multiplex PCR; the TCRdb copy retains only in-frame clones and omits some. The sample has 25,000 to 35,000 clones; more than 70% are singletons. These receptors have no identified antigens. The sample here was PBMCs, taken from a glioma patient whose treatment included an IDH1 peptide vaccine. The receptors were sampled from a woman between 18 and 30 years old with glioma.

The chain links TRBV21-1 to TRBJ2-5; the D call of TRBD2 is as the table states it, not checked on the DNA. TRBV21-1 is classified as a pseudogene. The CDR3 extends over 20 amino acids. The CDR3 sequence: CASSQGGAGLAGALGETQYF. In nucleotides, the CDR3 is TGTGCCAGCAGCCAAGGGGGCGCGGGACTAGCGGGAGCCCTAGGGGAGACCCAGTACTTC.

This clone was recorded once. The chain uses TRBV6-5 and TRBJ2-5; the D is unclear. CDR1 MNHEY and CDR2 SVGAGI come from the germline V gene. V lost 0 bases and J lost 5, with 10 bases in between. This CDR3 region has 14 residues. CDR3 coding DNA: TGTGCCAGCAGTTACTCTGTTATCGAGGAGACCCAGTACTTC. Translating it yields CASSYSVIEETQYF.

The V and J genes are TRBV5-1 and TRBJ2-7, with D hard to call. This CDR3 has 13 residues. V was cut by 2 bases and J by 2 bases, with 8 bases left in between. The germline gives CDR1 SGHRS, CDR2 YFSETQ. The CDR3 bases are TGCGCCAGCAGCTTTGCAGCAGCCTACGAGCAGTACTTC. It yields the protein CASSFAAAYEQYF. Complete variable domain (other parts from reference TRBV5-1 and TRBJ2-7): KAGVTQTPRYLIKTRGQQVTLSCSPISGHRSVSWYQQTPGQGLQFLFEYFSETQRNKGNFPGRFSGRQFSNSRSEMNVSTLELGDSALYLCASSFAAAYEQYFGPGTRLTVT.

A note on this clone: Germline is not matched at one junction end, which may reflect a read error. The chain is built from TRBV7-7 and TRBJ2-1; D might be TRBD1 or TRBD2, each matching 5 bases. Germline V CDR1 and CDR2: SSHAT, FNYEAQ (reference sequence). CDR3 length: 15 residues. The CDR3 DNA sequence: TGTGCTAGCAGCTTAGCGAAGGGGCCCTACAATGAGCAGTTCTTC. The encoded protein is CASSLAKGPYNEQFF.

This chain's CDR3 is CASSYSELPDTGELFF. In DNA, the CDR3 is TGTGCCAGCAGTTACTCGGAGCTACCGGACACCGGGGAGCTGTTTTTT. The chain is built from TRBV6-5 and TRBJ2-2; no firm D call. Germline V gives CDR1 MNHEY, CDR2 SVGAGI. This CDR3 region has 16 residues. V was shortened by 0 bases and J by 3 bases, with 11 bases between the two germline ends.

This chain uses TRBV19 with TRBJ2-3; D is possibly TRBD2 (6 bases). The germline V gene encodes CDR1 LNHDA and CDR2 SQIVND (reference sequence). The germline V and J ends were trimmed by 0 bases and 0 bases, with 13 bases remaining between them. The CDR3 has 17 amino acids. The CDR3 loop is CASSIEGTSTSTDTQYF. The CDR3 DNA follows: TGTGCCAGTAGTATAGAGGGGACTTCAACTAGCACAGATACGCAGTATTTT.

V gene TRBV9 combines with J gene TRBJ2-5, with 10 positions matching TRBD1. Germline assignment: CDR1 SGDLS and CDR2 YYNGEE. Trimming removed 0 bases from V and 3 bases from J; junction bases left unmatched: 5. The CDR3 totals 16 residues. CDR3 loop: CASSVEDRGPEETQYF. The DNA for the CDR3 is TGTGCCAGCAGCGTAGAAGACAGGGGGCCCGAAGAGACCCAGTACTTC.

This clone was seen just once. The chain couples TRBV10-3 to TRBJ2-7; 12 bases map to TRBD1. The V and J ends lost 2 bases and 5 bases, in that order; junction bases with no gene match: 10. The CDR3 length is 17 residues. Germline CDR1 reads ENHRY; CDR2 reads SYGVKD. The CDR3 loop is CAISETTPGQGADEQYF. The CDR3 nucleotides are TGTGCCATCAGTGAGACAACCCCGGGACAGGGGGCCGACGAGCAGTACTTC.

The rearrangement joins TRBV6-1 to TRBJ2-7; 9 bases are a match to TRBD1. This CDR3 comprises 15 residues. Losses at the gene ends were 4 bases for V and 1 base for J; bases not matched to a gene: 5. Germline lookup yields CDR1 MNHNS and CDR2 SASEGT. CDR3 in DNA: TGTGCCAGCAGTGCGGCCGGGACAGGGTCCTACGAGCAGTACTTC. The encoded protein is CASSAAGTGSYEQYF.

The V gene is TRBV7-2, the J gene TRBJ2-1; 12 bases align to TRBD2. CDR1 is SGHTA and CDR2 is FQGNSA in the germline V gene. V dropped 3 bases and J dropped 6; count of bases not matched to a gene: 6. CDR3 length: 16 amino acids. The CDR3 loop is CASSLMGLAGSNEQFF. The CDR3, as DNA: TGTGCCAGCAGCTTGATGGGACTAGCGGGCTCCAATGAGCAGTTCTTC.

The V gene is TRBV6-1, the J gene TRBJ1-2; D is unclear. The CDR3 covers 14 residues. Germline CDR1 is MNHNS and CDR2 is SASEGT. V was trimmed by 8 bases and J by 6 bases, leaving 19 bases between them. The CDR3: CASWARGGADGYTF. For the CDR3, the DNA is TGTGCCAGCTGGGCCCGGGGTGGCGCGGATGGCTACACCTTC.

This chain connects TRBV5-1 to TRBJ1-1, with D uncertain. CDR1 is SGHRS and CDR2 is YFSETQ in the germline V gene. The CDR3 is 15 amino acids. Trimming stripped 2 bases from V and 4 bases from J, with 15 bases between. CDR3 DNA: TGCGCCAGCAGCTTAACCCAGGCGGCCCTCACTGAAGCTTTCTTT. The encoded protein is CASSLTQAALTEAFF.

This rearrangement joins TRBV23-1 to TRBJ1-3; TRBD1 agrees at 8 bases. TRBV23-1 falls under the ORF class, with uncertain function. This CDR3 has 18 residues. Unmatched junction bases numbered 16, after V lost 4 bases and J lost 5 bases. The CDR3 protein is CASSRRPLETGDRNTIYF. CDR3 nucleotides: TGCGCCAGCAGTCGCCGCCCCCTGGAGACAGGGGACAGAAACACCATATATTTT.

The chain links TRBV7-6 to TRBJ1-4; a weak D match, TRBD1 (5 bases). There are 16 residues in the CDR3. CDR1 SGHVS and CDR2 FNYEAQ come from the germline V gene. V gave up 1 base and J gave up 2 bases, with 11 bases separating them. The CDR3 DNA reads TGTGCCAGCAGCTTAGACGCGGGGACGACTAATGAAAAACTGTTTTTT. This codes for CASSLDAGTTNEKLFF.

The rearrangement joins TRBV5-6 to TRBJ2-7; D possibly corresponds to TRBD1 (7 bases). The germline CDR1 and CDR2 sequences are SGHDT and YYEEEE. The V gene lost 5 bases and the J gene lost 4 bases, with 13 bases spanning the gap. This CDR3 spans 13 amino acids. This CDR3 is CASRGGQFYEQYF. The CDR3 nucleotides are TGTGCCAGCAGGGGGGGACAGTTTTACGAGCAGTACTTC.

In this sample, this clone turned up a few times. The chain joins TRBV4-1 to TRBJ2-2; unclear D gene. The CDR3 is 16 amino acids. The V gene's germline CDR1 is MGHRA and CDR2 YSYEKL. V was cut by 1 base and J by 7 bases, with 16 bases left in between. The CDR3 DNA sequence: TGCGCCAGCAGCCAAGCGAACCTTGGGTTTGGCGGGGAGCTGTTTTTT. Protein product: CASSQANLGFGGELFF.

The chain joins TRBV5-1 to TRBJ1-1, with D hard to call. CDR1 and CDR2 (germline): SGHRS, YFSETQ. The V end lost 0 bases, the J end lost 1 base, and 4 bases lay between the germline ends. The CDR3 has 13 residues. As DNA, the CDR3 is TGCGCCAGCAGCTTGGGGGCGAACACTGAAGCTTTCTTT. Its translation: CASSLGANTEAFF.

J is TRBJ1-5 and V is TRBV29-1, with unresolved D. Germline values: CDR1 SQVTM, CDR2 ANQGSEA. The V gene lost 7 bases and the J gene lost 4 bases, with 11 bases spanning the gap. The CDR3 is made up of 12 amino acids. CDR3 loop: CSATSLNQPQHF. The CDR3 nucleotides read TGCAGCGCCACCTCGTTAAATCAGCCCCAGCATTTT. The full variable domain, its missing parts supplied by reference TRBV29-1 and TRBJ1-5, is SAVISQKPSRDICQRGTSLTIQCQVDSQVTMMFWYRQQPGQSLTLIATANQGSEATYESGFVIDKFPISRPNLTFSTLTVSNMSPEDSSIYLCSATSLNQPQHFGDGTRLSIL.

V and J are TRBV6-6 and TRBJ2-6; D gene ambiguous. The germline V gene encodes CDR1 MNHNY and CDR2 SVGAGI (reference sequence). V lost 6 bases and J lost 1, with 10 bases in between. The CDR3 runs 15 residues. CDR3 sequence: CASREQSSGANVLTF. Here the CDR3 DNA reads TGTGCCAGCAGGGAACAATCGTCTGGGGCCAACGTCCTGACTTTC.

This chain joins TRBV6-1 and TRBJ2-7; D call uncertain. V lost 2 bases and J 4 bases, leaving 15 bases between the germline ends. The CDR3 has 15 amino acids. Germline loops: CDR1 MNHNS, CDR2 SASEGT. CDR3 DNA sequence: TGTGCCAGCAGTGAATTCGACCCCTCCCCATACGAGCAGTACTTC. Its protein product is CASSEFDPSPYEQYF.

The CDR3 sequence: CASSGRVANTGELFF. DNA of the CDR3: TGTGCCAGCAGCGGCAGAGTTGCGAACACCGGGGAGCTGTTTTTT. The V gene is TRBV7-6, the J gene TRBJ2-2; D remains ambiguous. The CDR3 has 15 residues. Per germline, CDR1 SGHVS and CDR2 FNYEAQ. Trimming removed 5 bases at V and 0 bases at J, with 10 bases between. Drawing the rest from reference TRBV7-6 and TRBJ2-2, the complete variable domain is GAGVSQSPRYKVTKRGQDVALRCDPISGHVSLYWYRQALGQGPEFLTYFNYEAQQDKSGLPNDRFSAERPEGSISTLTIQRTEQRDSAMYRCASSGRVANTGELFFGEGSRLTVL.

The rearrangement joins TRBV14 to TRBJ2-3, with a tentative D call TRBD2 (6 bases). The germline V and J ends were trimmed by 4 bases and 0 bases, with 14 bases remaining between them. Germline values: CDR1 SGHDN, CDR2 FVKESK. CDR3 length equals 16 residues. CDR3 DNA: TGTGCCAGCAGCCTCCAGACTAGTGCTAGCACAGATACGCAGTATTTT. Its protein is CASSLQTSASTDTQYF.

Only a few counts were recorded for this clone. V is TRBV5-1 and J is TRBJ1-1, with unresolved D. V lost 2 bases and J lost 0, with 8 bases in between. Germline lookup yields CDR1 SGHRS and CDR2 YFSETQ. The CDR3 covers 14 residues. In DNA form, the CDR3 reads TGCGCCAGCAGCTTAGGGCAAATGAACACTGAAGCTTTCTTT. As protein: CASSLGQMNTEAFF.

The chain links TRBV6-6 to TRBJ1-2; perhaps TRBD1 as D (6 bases). The CDR3 contains 14 residues. Germline V gives CDR1 MNHNY, CDR2 SVGAGI (reference sequence). Trimming took off 2 bases at V and 6 bases at J, with 13 bases between the two ends. The CDR3 bases are TGTGCCAGCAGTTACGCCCCGGGGGCTGATGGCTACACCTTC. Protein product: CASSYAPGADGYTF.

The V gene is TRBV27, the J gene TRBJ2-7, with 8 nucleotides matching TRBD1. The V segment lost 3 bases and the J segment 6 bases; nucleotides outside the gene matches: 1. CDR3 size: 12 residues. CDR1 is MNHEY and CDR2 is SMNVEV in the germline V gene (reference sequence). The CDR3 is CASSFGTGEQYF. The DNA of the CDR3 is TGTGCCAGCAGTTTTGGGACAGGCGAGCAGTACTTC.

The chain recombines TRBV29-1 with TRBJ2-7; tentative D call: TRBD1 (6 bases). Per germline, CDR1 SQVTM and CDR2 ANQGSEA. V lost 8 bases, J lost 6 bases, and 17 bases lay in between. This CDR3 is built from 12 residues. The CDR3 region is CSIAPQGLEQYF. CDR3 sequence (DNA): TGCAGCATTGCTCCTCAGGGGCTCGAGCAGTACTTC.

The sample holds a few counts of this clone. The CDR3 is CASTKTTLQGAVNTEAFF. The CDR3 DNA follows: TGTGCCAGTACTAAAACAACTCTCCAGGGGGCTGTGAACACTGAAGCTTTCTTT. The chain uses TRBV19 and TRBJ1-1; TRBD1 matches at 8 bases. Germline lookup yields CDR1 LNHDA and CDR2 SQIVND (reference sequence). J lost 0 bases, V lost 7 bases, and 16 bases had no gene match. The CDR3 loop spans 18 amino acids. Variable domain in full (rest from reference TRBV19 and TRBJ1-1): DGGITQSPKYLFRKEGQNVTLSCEQNLNHDAMYWYRQDPGQGLRLIYYSQIVNDFQKGDIAEGYSVSREKKESFPLTVTSAQKNPTAFYLCASTKTTLQGAVNTEAFFGQGTRLTVV.

The chain links TRBV5-1 to TRBJ2-2, with D perhaps TRBD1 (6 bases). Trimming pared 2 bases from V and 5 bases from J, leaving 13 bases between. This CDR3 has 15 residues. Germline CDR1 and CDR2: SGHRS and YFSETQ. DNA for the CDR3: TGCGCCAGCAGCTTAGGGGGTCTTAAGACCGGGGAGCTGTTTTTT. Amino acid sequence: CASSLGGLKTGELFF.

This rearrangement joins TRBV19 to TRBJ1-5; D perhaps matches TRBD1 (5 bases). The CDR3 contains 16 residues. V shed 6 bases and J shed 4 bases, with 19 bases lying between them. CDR1 is LNHDA, CDR2 SQIVND, per germline (reference sequence). The CDR3 spells CASSRGGGRENQPQHF. CDR3 DNA sequence: TGTGCCAGTAGCCGTGGTGGGGGGAGAGAGAATCAGCCCCAGCATTTT.

J is TRBJ1-3 and V is TRBV19; a weak D match, TRBD1 (6 bases). The germline CDR1 and CDR2 sequences are LNHDA and SQIVND (reference sequence). V gave up 7 bases and J gave up 0 bases, with 10 bases separating them. There are 14 residues in the CDR3. The CDR3 loop reads CASKDRYSGNTIYF. The CDR3 nucleotides read TGTGCCAGTAAGGACAGATACTCTGGAAACACCATATATTTT.

This chain links TRBV30 with TRBJ1-5; D is possibly TRBD1 (5 bases). Germline V lookup: CDR1 GTSNPN, CDR2 SVGIG (reference sequence). Between the trimmed V and J ends, which lost 4 bases and 9 bases, there was a span of 19 bases. CDR3 length equals 14 residues. CDR3 in DNA: TGTGCCTGGAATGGAGGGGCGCCCCAAGGGCCCCAGCATTTT. Translating it yields CAWNGGAPQGPQHF.